One T cell receptor beta chain is described in this entry. These data are taken from a study of blood T cell repertoires in COVID-19. Study members were between roughly 18 and 100 years old and lived in fewer than 30 US regions. Recovered status in Cohort 3 required two negative PCRs, clearance, or symptom resolution. In the source study's methods: Reference gene primer amplification gave nucleated cell count estimates. Only in-frame clones appear in the TCRdb table, and some are missing; sequencing was by immunoSEQ multiplex PCR. The V and J calls and clone size come from that table; D and trimming were worked out from the DNA. The table lists under 300,000 clones, roughly 87% of them singletons. CDR3 size: 12 residues. V was cut by 2 bases and J by 8 bases, with 9 bases left in between. CDR1 is SGHNT, CDR2 YENEEA, per germline.

The chain links TRBV11-3 to TRBJ1-1, with D tentatively TRBD1 (6 bases). The source material was PBMCs or T cells enriched from blood (not recorded which). This clonotype was obtained from a woman aged 25 to 39 who had recovered from COVID-19. The DNA for the CDR3 is TGTGCCAGCAGCTTACAACAGGGCGAAGCTTTCTTT. Amino acids: CASSLQQGEAFF.